This TCR beta chain was recovered during a study of blood T cells in healthy people across ages. Points from the study as a whole: Donors of long life had a larger count of naive CD4+ cells and greater diversity than aged donors.

PBMCs numbering at least 6.5 million were isolated per sample. Remarks on this clonotype: Its cognate antigen is unknown.

Primed by a sample-barcoded 5' primer and a J-beta primer mix, a second PCR proceeded for about 6 to 12 cycles. TCRdb passed the 5' RACE reads through MiXCR, listing each CDR3 protein once. The repertoire holds about 560,000 distinct CDR3 sequences, with roughly a quarter as singletons. Trimming left V 0 bases short and J 2 bases short, with 7 bases between. Germline CDR1 is ENHRY and CDR2 is SYGVKD. This CDR3 spans 14 amino acids. The sample was also reused in another study, on T cells of mothers and their children. This second report adds: Slightly higher but non-significant overlap marked related mother-child pairs versus unrelated pairs.

The sequence derives from a boy under 10 years old in good health. Sequences were obtained from blood. The chain employs TRBV10-3 and TRBJ1-2; D not certain. The CDR3 spells CAISESGGNYGYTF. The CDR3, as DNA: TGTGCCATCAGTGAGTCAGGAGGGAACTATGGCTACACCTTC.